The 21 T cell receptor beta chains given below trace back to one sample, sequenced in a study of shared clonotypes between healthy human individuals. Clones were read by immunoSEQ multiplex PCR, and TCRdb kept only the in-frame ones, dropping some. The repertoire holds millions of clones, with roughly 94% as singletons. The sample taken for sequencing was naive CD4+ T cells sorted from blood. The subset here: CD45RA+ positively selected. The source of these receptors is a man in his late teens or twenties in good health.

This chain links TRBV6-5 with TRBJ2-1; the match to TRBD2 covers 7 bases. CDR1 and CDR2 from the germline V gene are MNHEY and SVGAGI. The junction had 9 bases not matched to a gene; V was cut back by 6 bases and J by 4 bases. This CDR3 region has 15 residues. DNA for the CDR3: TGTGCCAGCAGCCTCTGGGGGGGGAGTTACAATGAGCAGTTCTTC. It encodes CASSLWGGSYNEQFF.

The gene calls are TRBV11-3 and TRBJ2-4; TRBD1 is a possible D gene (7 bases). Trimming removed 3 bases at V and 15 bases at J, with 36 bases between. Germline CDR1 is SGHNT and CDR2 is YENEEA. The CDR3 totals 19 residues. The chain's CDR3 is CASSFPHPRGAWCPTRRYF. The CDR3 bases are TGTGCCAGCAGCTTTCCCCACCCCAGGGGGGCCTGGTGCCCTACGCGTAGGTACTTC.

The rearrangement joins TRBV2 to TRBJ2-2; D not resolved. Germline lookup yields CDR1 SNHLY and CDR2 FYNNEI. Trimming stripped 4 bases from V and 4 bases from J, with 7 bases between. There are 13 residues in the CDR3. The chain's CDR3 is CASSGAVTGELFF. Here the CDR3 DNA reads TGTGCCAGCAGTGGGGCGGTCACCGGGGAGCTGTTTTTT.

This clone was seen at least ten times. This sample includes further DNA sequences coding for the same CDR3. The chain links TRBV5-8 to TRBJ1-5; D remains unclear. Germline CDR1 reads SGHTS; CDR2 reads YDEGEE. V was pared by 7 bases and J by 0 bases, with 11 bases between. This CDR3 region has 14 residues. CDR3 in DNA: TGTGCCAGCCCTCGAGCTAATAGCAATCAGCCCCAGCATTTT. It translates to CASPRANSNQPQHF.

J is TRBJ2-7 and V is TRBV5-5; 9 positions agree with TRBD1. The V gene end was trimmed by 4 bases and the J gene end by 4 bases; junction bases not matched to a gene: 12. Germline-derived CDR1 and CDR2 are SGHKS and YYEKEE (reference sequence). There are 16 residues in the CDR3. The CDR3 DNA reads TGTGCCAGCAGCGACCATCCCGGGACAGGGTTATACGAGCAGTACTTC. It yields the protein CASSDHPGTGLYEQYF.

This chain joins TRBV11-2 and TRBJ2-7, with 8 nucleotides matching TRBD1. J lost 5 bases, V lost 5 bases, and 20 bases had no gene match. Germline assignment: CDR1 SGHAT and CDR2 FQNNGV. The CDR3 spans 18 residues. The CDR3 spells CASSPFRQGLKRSDEQYF. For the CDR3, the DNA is TGTGCCAGCAGCCCCTTTCGACAGGGGCTGAAAAGGTCGGACGAGCAGTACTTC.

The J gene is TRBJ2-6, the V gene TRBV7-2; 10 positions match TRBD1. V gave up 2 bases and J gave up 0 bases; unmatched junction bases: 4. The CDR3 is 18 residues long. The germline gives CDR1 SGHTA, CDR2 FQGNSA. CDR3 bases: TGTGCCAGCAGCTTAAGGGGACAGGGGTACTCTGGGGCCAACGTCCTGACTTTC. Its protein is CASSLRGQGYSGANVLTF. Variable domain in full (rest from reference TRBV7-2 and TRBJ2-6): GAGVSQSPSNKVTEKGKDVELRCDPISGHTALYWYRQSLGQGLEFLIYFQGNSAPDKSGLPSDRFSAERTGGSVSTLTIQRTQQEDSAVYLCASSLRGQGYSGANVLTFGAGSRLTVL.

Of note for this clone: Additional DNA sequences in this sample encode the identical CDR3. This CDR3 reads CASSLRGGTDTQYF. The CDR3 coding sequence is TGTGCCAGCAGCTTGCGGGGTGGCACAGATACGCAGTATTTT. The chain carries TRBV11-3 and TRBJ2-3, with a possible D match to TRBD2 (6 bases). CDR3 size: 14 residues. V lost 3 bases and J lost 1, with 8 bases in between. The germline V gene encodes CDR1 SGHNT and CDR2 YENEEA. The full variable domain, completed using reference TRBV11-3 and TRBJ2-3, is EAGVVQSPRYKIIEKKQPVAFWCNPISGHNTLYWYLQNLGQGPELLIRYENEEAVDDSQLPKDRFSAERLKGVDSTLKIQPAELGDSAVYLCASSLRGGTDTQYFGPGTRLTVL.

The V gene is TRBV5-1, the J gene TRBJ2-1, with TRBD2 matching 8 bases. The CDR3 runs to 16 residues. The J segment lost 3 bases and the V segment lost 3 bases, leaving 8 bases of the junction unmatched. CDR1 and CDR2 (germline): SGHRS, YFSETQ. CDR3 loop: CASSSQAGVLYNEQFF. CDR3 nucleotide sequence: TGCGCCAGCAGCTCCCAAGCGGGGGTCCTCTACAATGAGCAGTTCTTC.

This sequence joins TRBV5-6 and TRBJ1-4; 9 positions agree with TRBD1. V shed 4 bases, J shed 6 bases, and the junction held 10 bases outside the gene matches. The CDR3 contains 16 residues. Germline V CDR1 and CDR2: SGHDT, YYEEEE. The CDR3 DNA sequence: TGTGCCAGCAGCCGGAAAGCGGGACAGGGTTATGAAAAACTGTTTTTT. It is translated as CASSRKAGQGYEKLFF.

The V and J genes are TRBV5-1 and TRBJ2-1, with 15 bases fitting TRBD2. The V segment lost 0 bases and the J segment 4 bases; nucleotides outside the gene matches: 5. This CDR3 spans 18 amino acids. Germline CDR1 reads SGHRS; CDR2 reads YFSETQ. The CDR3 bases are TGCGCCAGCAGCTTGGCGTCGGGACTAGCGGGGGGATACAATGAGCAGTTCTTC. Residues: CASSLASGLAGGYNEQFF.

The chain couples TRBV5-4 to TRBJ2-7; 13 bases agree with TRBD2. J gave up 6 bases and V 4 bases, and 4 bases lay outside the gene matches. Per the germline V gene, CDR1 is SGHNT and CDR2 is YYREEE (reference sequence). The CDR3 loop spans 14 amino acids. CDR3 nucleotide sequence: TGTGCCAGCAGCCTACTAGCGGGAGGGCTCGAGCAGTACTTC. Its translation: CASSLLAGGLEQYF.

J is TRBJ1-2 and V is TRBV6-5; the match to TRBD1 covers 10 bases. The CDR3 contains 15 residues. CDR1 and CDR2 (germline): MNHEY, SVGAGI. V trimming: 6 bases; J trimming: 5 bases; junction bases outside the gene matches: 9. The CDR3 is CASSRTGTGVYGYTF. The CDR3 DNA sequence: TGTGCCAGCAGCCGGACCGGGACAGGGGTTTATGGCTACACCTTC.

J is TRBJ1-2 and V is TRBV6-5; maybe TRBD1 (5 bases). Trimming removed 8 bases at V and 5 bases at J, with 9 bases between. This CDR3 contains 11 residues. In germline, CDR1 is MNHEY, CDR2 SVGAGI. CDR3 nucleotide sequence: TGTGCCAGCCCAGGGCGGTATGGCTACACCTTC. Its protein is CASPGRYGYTF.

CDR3 sequence reads: CSVRTGPNMNTEAFF. The CDR3 region has the DNA TGCAGCGTTAGGACGGGGCCGAATATGAACACTGAAGCTTTCTTT. The chain is built from TRBV29-1 and TRBJ1-1, with a weak D call TRBD1 (5 bases). The V and J ends lost 5 bases and 0 bases respectively, with 16 bases between them. This CDR3 has 15 residues. Germline-derived CDR1 and CDR2 are SQVTM and ANQGSEA.

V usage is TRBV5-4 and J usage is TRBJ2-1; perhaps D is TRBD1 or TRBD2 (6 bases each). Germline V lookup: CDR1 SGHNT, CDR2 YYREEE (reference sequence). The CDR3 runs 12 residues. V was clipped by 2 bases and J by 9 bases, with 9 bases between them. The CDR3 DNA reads TGTGCCAGCAGCTTCGGGGGCCCTGAGCAGTTCTTC. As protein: CASSFGGPEQFF.

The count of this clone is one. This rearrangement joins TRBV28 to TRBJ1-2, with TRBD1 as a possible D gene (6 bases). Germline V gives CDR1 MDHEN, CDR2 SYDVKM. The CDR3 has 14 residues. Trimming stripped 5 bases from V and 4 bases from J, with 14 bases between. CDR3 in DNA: TGTGCCAGCAGTCTCCCACAGGGTACCTATGGCTACACCTTC. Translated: CASSLPQGTYGYTF.

In nucleotides, the CDR3 is TGTGCCAGTACCGACCAGAGTTTGACGCAGTATTTT. Encoded protein: CASTDQSLTQYF. The gene calls are TRBV19 and TRBJ2-3, with no clear D. Germline CDR1 LNHDA, CDR2 SQIVND (reference sequence). CDR3 size: 12 residues. Trimming took off 7 bases at V and 9 bases at J, with 14 bases between the two ends.

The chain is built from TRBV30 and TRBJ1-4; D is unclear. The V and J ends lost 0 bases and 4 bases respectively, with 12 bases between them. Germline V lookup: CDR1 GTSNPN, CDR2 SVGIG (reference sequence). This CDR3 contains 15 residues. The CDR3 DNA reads TGTGCCTGGAGTGTACGGACGGGGAATAATGAAAAACTGTTTTTT. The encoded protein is CAWSVRTGNNEKLFF.

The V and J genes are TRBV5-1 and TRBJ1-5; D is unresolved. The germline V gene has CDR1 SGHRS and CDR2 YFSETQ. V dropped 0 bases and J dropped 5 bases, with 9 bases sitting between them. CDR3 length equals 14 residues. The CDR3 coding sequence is TGCGCCAGCAGCTTGGCCGTTGGGGATCAGCCCCAGCATTTT. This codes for CASSLAVGDQPQHF.

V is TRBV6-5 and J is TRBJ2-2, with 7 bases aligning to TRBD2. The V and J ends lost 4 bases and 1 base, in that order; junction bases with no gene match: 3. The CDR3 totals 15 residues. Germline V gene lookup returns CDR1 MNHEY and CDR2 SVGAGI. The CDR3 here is CASSSRGENTGELFF. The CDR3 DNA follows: TGTGCCAGCAGTTCCCGGGGGGAGAACACCGGGGAGCTGTTTTTT.